The clone carrying this TCR beta chain came up a few times. For ophthalmopathy patients, the Clinical Activity Score was at least 3 and the NOSPECS grade at least 4; duration was under 3 months. Diagnoses were established using clinical symptoms, serum thyroxine and TRAb, thyroid ultrasound and orbital computed tomography. These data belong to a study of T cells in Graves' hyperthyroidism and ophthalmopathy. About the research overall: Peripheral blood collection took place at initial diagnosis, before any treatment.

The CDR3 is 15 residues long. CDR1 LGHNA and CDR2 YNFKEQ come from the germline V gene. V lost 2 bases to trimming and J lost 2 bases, with 10 bases between them. The investigators amplified TCR beta CDR3 regions from RNA transcripts. During a first-round RT-PCR of the TCR CDR3, the HTBI primer set was used. TCRdb ran MiXCR on the multiplex PCR reads and lists one entry per CDR3 protein. The repertoire holds 500,000 to 800,000 distinct CDR3 sequences, with more than 14% as singletons. Sample: blood. The receptor's source is a woman between 45 and 65 years old with Graves' ophthalmopathy. The chain couples TRBV4-2 to TRBJ1-3; D possibly corresponds to TRBD1 (6 bases). CDR3 protein: CASSQLTGAGNTIYF. CDR3 DNA: TGTGCCAGCAGCCAATTGACAGGAGCTGGAAACACCATATATTTT.